This T cell receptor (beta chain) stems from a study of blood T cell repertoires in COVID-19 (dated by TCRdb to between 2020 and 2021). For the study in its entirety: Samples from collaborators originated in the United States, Italy and Spain and spanned both the acute and convalescent phases of COVID-19. The prospective study material was composed of cDNA or gDNA derived from T cells, B-cell-depleted T cells, or PBMCs. Subjects who had been exposed to COVID-19, were actively infected with it, or had recovered from it provided the deeply sampled blood TCRbeta repertoires that made up the dataset. The repertoires were made available in a free public database intended to serve as a resource for research on the immune response to SARS-CoV-2. The samples were drawn from two sources: the first 160 participants of the ongoing ImmuneRACE study, and 1,000 to 1,500 subjects contributed by 6 global collaborators. Nearly every sample came with metadata listing a de-identified subject ID, COVID-19 status, age in years and sex. Where available, HLA class I and class II types were obtained from metadata supplied by the sample provider rather than from assay-based typing. Findings and caveats that apply to the study as a whole: The quantity of clinical and demographic metadata differed by source and by participant and was supplied without curation.

V and J are truncated by 0 bases and 7 bases respectively, leaving an intervening sequence of 13 bases. CDR1 and CDR2 are read off the germline V gene as SGDLS and YYNGEE. Inclusive of the bounding cysteine and phenylalanine, the CDR3 is 15 residues long. Just the 45-base CDR3 DNA is kept, in frame starting at base 1. The immunoSEQ Assay, a bias-controlled multiplex PCR, was used to amplify TCRbeta CDR3 regions from genomic DNA. As for the authors' bioinformatics: The number of nucleated cells in each sample was estimated by amplification of reference gene primers within the assay. To quantify the absolute abundance of each unique TCRbeta CDR3 rearrangement, sequence reads were collapsed and filtered. For each sample, productive Simpson clonality was calculated as the square root of Simpson's diversity index across productive rearrangements. In TCRdb, the immuneACCESS table is reduced to in-frame sequences with V and J assigned. These tables do not hold every clone; where another copy was compared, an unresolved V gene accounts for under half, and the others remain unexplained. That table gives V, J and clone size, and the DNA gave D and trimming. The sample records about 190,000 clones, more than 60% of which are singletons. In total, the top ten clones hold about 13% of the sample.

Of note for this clone: Its target antigen remains unknown. No base quality values were provided; no much bigger clone lies one nucleotide off.

Samples from volunteer blood donors who had recovered from COVID-19 were contributed by a second Seattle source. Each collaborating institution followed its own protocols to collect whole blood in K2EDTA tubes. For TCRbeta analysis, collaborators shipped samples as frozen whole blood, isolated PBMCs, or DNA extracted from either of those sample types. The chain was built from TRBV9 and TRBJ2-2; the D gene is possibly TRBD1, with 5 bases matching. This receptor was identified in a man between 50 and 59 years old who had recovered from COVID-19. Material for sequencing was peripheral blood. The CDR3 reads CASSVEVTGHGELFF. The nucleotide sequence reads as follows: TGTGCCAGCAGCGTAGAGGTAACAGGTCACGGGGAGCTGTTTTTT.